Shown below are 7 T cell receptor beta chains from a single sample sequenced in a study of T-cell reconstitution after alpha-beta-depleted transplantation in children listed by TCRdb under 2016. Libraries came from PCR. Sequenced using an Illumina HiSeq 2500. TCR libraries were prepared with molecular barcoding, using unique molecular identifiers to normalize TCRbeta repertoire quantification. The public reads were reanalyzed by TCRdb: fastp trimming at Q25, MiXCR alignment, in-frame beta chains only. Every CDR3 protein is listed once, alongside the most common genes and DNA of its rows. This sample lists 490,000 or so distinct CDR3 sequences; about 12% were detected once. The ten most abundant clones make up under 7% of the sample. This material consisted of PBMCs from the stem cell graft donor, taken from the stem cell graft. The origin of the receptors is a human donor who donated a stem cell graft to a child with combined immunodeficiency.

There are many counts of this clonotype. The V and J genes are TRBV12-3 or TRBV12-4 and TRBJ2-7; 8 nucleotides agree with TRBD1. Unmatched junction bases numbered 8, after V lost 1 base and J lost 6 bases. The CDR3 totals 15 residues. DNA for the CDR3: TGTGCCAGCAGTTTAGTGGGGACAGGTATTAGCGAGCAGTACTTC. Translating it yields CASSLVGTGISEQYF.

This clonotype was seen at least ten times. The CDR3 sequence is CASRTSGAVTDTQYF. CDR3 DNA sequence: TGTGCCAGCAGGACCAGCGGGGCTGTCACAGATACGCAGTATTTT. This chain joins TRBV12-3 or TRBV12-4 and TRBJ2-3; 7 bases agree with TRBD2. Losses at the gene ends were 6 bases for V and 2 bases for J; bases not matched to a gene: 8. CDR3 length equals 15 residues.

This clonotype showed up just a few times. The chain combines TRBV7-9 with TRBJ1-5, with a weak D call TRBD1 (6 bases). The CDR3 sequence is 15 residues long. Trimming stripped 1 base from V and 5 bases from J, with 12 bases between. Germline CDR1 reads SEHNR; CDR2 reads FQNEAQ (reference sequence). The CDR3 spells CASSLGTTGYQPQHF. For the CDR3, the DNA is TGTGCCAGCAGCTTAGGTACCACAGGGTATCAGCCCCAGCATTTT.

This clonotype has only a few counts. The chain combines TRBV4-1 with TRBJ2-7; D is unresolved. The CDR3 extends over 16 amino acids. Between the trimmed V and J ends, which lost 1 base and 5 bases, there was a span of 18 bases. Germline V gene data show CDR1 as MGHRA and CDR2 as YSYEKL. CDR3 DNA: TGCGCCAGCAGCCAAGGGAGTTGGCTGAAGTCTGACGAGCAGTACTTC. Residues: CASSQGSWLKSDEQYF.

The gene calls are TRBV5-1 and TRBJ2-7; D possibly matches TRBD1 or TRBD2 (5 bases each). Germline CDR1 and CDR2: SGHRS and YFSETQ. The CDR3 length is 14 residues. Trimming removed 4 bases from V and 3 bases from J, with 14 bases in between. The CDR3 DNA is TGCGCCAGCAGCGTACGGGACGGATTCTACGAGCAGTACTTC. Amino acid sequence: CASSVRDGFYEQYF. Filled out from reference TRBV5-1 and TRBJ2-7, the complete variable domain reads KAGVTQTPRYLIKTRGQQVTLSCSPISGHRSVSWYQQTPGQGLQFLFEYFSETQRNKGNFPGRFSGRQFSNSRSEMNVSTLELGDSALYLCASSVRDGFYEQYFGPGTRLTVT.

The CDR3 reads CASRTGTGGNNQPQHF. For the CDR3, the DNA is TGTGCCAGCAGGACCGGGACAGGGGGAAACAATCAGCCCCAGCATTTT. The chain uses TRBV28 and TRBJ1-5; the match to TRBD1 covers 11 bases. The germline V gene has CDR1 MDHEN and CDR2 SYDVKM. V shed 6 bases and J 3 bases; nucleotides not matched to a gene: 7. The length of the CDR3 is 16 residues.

This clonotype was counted at least ten times. CDR3: CAIGGDKLEDEQFF. DNA of the CDR3: TGTGCCATCGGGGGCGACAAGCTTGAGGATGAGCAGTTCTTC. The V gene is TRBV10-3, the J gene TRBJ2-1; D might be TRBD1 (6 bases). CDR3 length equals 14 residues. Trimming removed 8 bases from V and 8 bases from J, with 19 bases in between. Germline V gene sequence: CDR1 ENHRY, CDR2 SYGVKD.